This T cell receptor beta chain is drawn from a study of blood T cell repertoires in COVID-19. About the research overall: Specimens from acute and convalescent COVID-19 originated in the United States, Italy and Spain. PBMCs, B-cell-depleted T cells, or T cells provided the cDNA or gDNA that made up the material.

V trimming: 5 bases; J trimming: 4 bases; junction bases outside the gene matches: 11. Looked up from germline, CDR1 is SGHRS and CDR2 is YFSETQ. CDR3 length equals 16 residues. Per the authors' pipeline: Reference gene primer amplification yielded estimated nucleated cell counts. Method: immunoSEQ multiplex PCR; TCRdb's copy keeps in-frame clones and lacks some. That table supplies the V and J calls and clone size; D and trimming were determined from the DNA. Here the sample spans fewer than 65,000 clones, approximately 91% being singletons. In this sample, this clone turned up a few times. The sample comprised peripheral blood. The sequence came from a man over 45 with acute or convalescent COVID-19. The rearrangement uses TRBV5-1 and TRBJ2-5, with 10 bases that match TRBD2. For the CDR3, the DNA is TGCGCCAGCAGAACGTTAGCGGGAGGTCCCGGAGAGACCCAGTACTTC. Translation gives CASRTLAGGPGETQYF.